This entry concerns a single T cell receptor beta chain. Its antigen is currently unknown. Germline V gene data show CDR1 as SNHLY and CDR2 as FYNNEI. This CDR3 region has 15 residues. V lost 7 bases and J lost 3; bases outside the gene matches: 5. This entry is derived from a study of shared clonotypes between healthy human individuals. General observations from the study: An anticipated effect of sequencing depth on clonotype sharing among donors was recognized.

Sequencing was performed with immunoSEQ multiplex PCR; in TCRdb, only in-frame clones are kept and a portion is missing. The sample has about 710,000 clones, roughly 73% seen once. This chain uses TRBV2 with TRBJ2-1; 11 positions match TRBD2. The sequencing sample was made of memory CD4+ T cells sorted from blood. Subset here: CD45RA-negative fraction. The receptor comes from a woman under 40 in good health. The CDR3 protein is CASTWTSGYYNEQFF. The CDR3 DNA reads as TGTGCCAGCACTTGGACTAGCGGGTACTACAATGAGCAGTTCTTC.